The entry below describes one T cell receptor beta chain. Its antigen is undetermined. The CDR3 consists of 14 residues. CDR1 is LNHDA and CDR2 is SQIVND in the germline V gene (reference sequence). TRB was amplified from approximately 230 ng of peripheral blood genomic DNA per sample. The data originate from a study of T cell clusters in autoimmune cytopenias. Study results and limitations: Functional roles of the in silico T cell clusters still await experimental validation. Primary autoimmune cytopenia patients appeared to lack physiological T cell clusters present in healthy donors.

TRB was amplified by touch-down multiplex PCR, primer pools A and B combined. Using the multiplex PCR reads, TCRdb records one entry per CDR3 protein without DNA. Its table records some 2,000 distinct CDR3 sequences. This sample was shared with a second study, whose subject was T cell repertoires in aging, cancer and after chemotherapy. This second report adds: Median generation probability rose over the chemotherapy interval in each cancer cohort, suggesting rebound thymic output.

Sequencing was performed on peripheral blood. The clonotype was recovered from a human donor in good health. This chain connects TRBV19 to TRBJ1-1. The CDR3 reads CASSALAGNTEAFF.